One TCR beta chain is described in this entry. Its antigen is not known. The source of the sample is a study of memory CD4+ T cells and cytomegalovirus serostatus. Study conclusions and caveats: A US-trained random forest predicted CMV serostatus with median AUC around 0.9.

The sort gate was single viable CD3+CD4+CD8-CD45RO+ cells for memory CD4+ T cells. The germline CDR1 and CDR2 sequences are SGHNT and YYREEE (reference sequence). V was shortened by 0 bases and J by 0 bases, with 6 bases between the two germline ends. This CDR3 has 15 amino acids. Produced via immunoSEQ multiplex PCR; TCRdb's table is partial and in-frame only. The repertoire holds 80,000 to 100,000 clones, with 75% to 90% as singletons. Specimen: memory CD4+ T cells from blood. The V gene is TRBV5-4, the J gene TRBJ1-4; no firm D call. This sequence originates from an adult in good health and CMV-seropositive. CDR3 DNA sequence: TGTGCCAGCAGCTTGGACAGCGCAACTAATGAAAAACTGTTTTTT. Translation gives CASSLDSATNEKLFF.